This T cell receptor beta chain was recovered during a study of blood T cell repertoires in COVID-19. Study information: Sources were T cells, B-cell-depleted T cells, or PBMCs; the material itself was cDNA or gDNA.

This clone occurred once. Per the germline V gene, CDR1 is SGHTA and CDR2 is FQGNSA. The ends were cut back, 3 bases at V and 10 bases at J, with 15 bases in the middle. The CDR3 sequence is 13 residues long. Enrollees, about 18 to 89 years old, lived in 24 US areas. Recovery meant two consecutive negative NP/OP PCR tests, professional clearance, or resolved symptoms. The data were produced by immunoSEQ multiplex PCR, yet TCRdb's version contains in-frame clones alone and is incomplete. The sample lists more than 400,000 clones, 87% occurring once. The V and J genes are TRBV7-2 and TRBJ1-1; maybe TRBD1 (5 bases). The receptor's source is a young woman who had recovered from COVID-19. The sequencing sample was made of PBMCs or T cells enriched from blood (not recorded which). As DNA, the CDR3 is TGTGCCAGCAGCTTTCGACATCAGGGACTAGCTTTCTTT. Translating it yields CASSFRHQGLAFF.